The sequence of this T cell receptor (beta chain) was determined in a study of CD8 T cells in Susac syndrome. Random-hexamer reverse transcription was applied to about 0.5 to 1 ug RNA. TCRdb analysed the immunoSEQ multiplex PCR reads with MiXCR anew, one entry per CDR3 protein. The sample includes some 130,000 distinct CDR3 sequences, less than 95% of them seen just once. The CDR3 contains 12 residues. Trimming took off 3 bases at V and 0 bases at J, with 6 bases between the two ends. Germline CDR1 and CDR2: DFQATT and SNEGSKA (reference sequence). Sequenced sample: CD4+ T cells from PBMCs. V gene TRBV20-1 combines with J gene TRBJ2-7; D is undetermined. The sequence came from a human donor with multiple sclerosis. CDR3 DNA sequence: TGCAGTGCTAGTGAAAGCTCCTACGAGCAGTACTTC. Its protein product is CSASESSYEQYF.